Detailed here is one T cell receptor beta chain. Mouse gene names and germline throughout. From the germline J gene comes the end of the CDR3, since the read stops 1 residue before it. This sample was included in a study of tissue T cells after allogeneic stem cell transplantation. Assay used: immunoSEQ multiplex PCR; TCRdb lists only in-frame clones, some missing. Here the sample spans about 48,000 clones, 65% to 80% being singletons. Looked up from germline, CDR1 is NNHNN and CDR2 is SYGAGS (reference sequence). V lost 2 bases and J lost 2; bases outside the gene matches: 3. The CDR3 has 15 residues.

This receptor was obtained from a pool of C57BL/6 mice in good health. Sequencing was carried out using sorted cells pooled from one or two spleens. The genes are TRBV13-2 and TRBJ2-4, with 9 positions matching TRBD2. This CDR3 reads CASGDWGGFQNTLYF. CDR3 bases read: TGTGCCAGCGGTGACTGGGGGGGGTTTCAAAACACCTTGTAC.